This T cell receptor (beta chain) emerged from a study of blood T cell repertoires in COVID-19. The repertoire was sequenced with immunoSEQ multiplex PCR; TCRdb's copy has only in-frame clones and lacks some. The table shows over 250,000 clones, with more than 90% occurring only once. The CDR3 sequence is 16 residues long. Germline trimming cut 6 bases from V and 3 bases from J; bases unmatched to any gene: 6. Germline assignment: CDR1 LNHDA and CDR2 SQIVND (reference sequence). Participants spanned ages about 18 to 89 years and resided in over 20 US areas. This chain joins TRBV19 and TRBJ1-6; 9 positions match TRBD1. This clonotype originated in a man aged 60 to 75 who had recovered from COVID-19. Sequencing was performed on PBMCs or T cells enriched from blood (not recorded which). The CDR3 DNA sequence: TGTGCCAGTAGGAGACAGGGGGAAAACTATAATTCACCCCTCCACTTT. Residues: CASRRQGENYNSPLHF.